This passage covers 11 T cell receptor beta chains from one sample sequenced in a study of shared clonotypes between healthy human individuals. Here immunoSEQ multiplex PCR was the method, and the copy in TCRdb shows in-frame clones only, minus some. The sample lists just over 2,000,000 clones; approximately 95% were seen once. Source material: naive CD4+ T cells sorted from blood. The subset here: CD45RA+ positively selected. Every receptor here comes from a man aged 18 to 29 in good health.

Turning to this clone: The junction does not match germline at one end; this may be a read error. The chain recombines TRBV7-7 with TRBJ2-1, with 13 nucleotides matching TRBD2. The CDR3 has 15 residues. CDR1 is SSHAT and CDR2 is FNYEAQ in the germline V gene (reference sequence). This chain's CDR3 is CASSLLAGGPGEQFF. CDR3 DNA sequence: TGTGCTAGCAGCCTACTAGCGGGAGGGCCGGGTGAGCAGTTCTTC.

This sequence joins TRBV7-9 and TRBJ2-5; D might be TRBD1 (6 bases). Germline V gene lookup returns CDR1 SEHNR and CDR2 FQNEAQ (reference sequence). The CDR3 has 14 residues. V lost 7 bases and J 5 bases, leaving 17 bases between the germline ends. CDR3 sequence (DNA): TGTGCCAGCACCACATGGGGGCGCGGGGAGACCCAGTACTTC. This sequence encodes CASTTWGRGETQYF.

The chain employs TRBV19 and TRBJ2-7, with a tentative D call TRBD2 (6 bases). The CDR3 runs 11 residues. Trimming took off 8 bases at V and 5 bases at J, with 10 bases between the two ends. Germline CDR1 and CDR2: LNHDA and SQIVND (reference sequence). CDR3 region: CASPGGHEQYF. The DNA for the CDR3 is TGTGCCAGTCCCGGGGGACACGAGCAGTACTTC.

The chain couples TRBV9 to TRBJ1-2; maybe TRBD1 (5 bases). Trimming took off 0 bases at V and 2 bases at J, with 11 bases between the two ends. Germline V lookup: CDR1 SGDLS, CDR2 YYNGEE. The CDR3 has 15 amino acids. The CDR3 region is CASSVDLGGNYGYTF. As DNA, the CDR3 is TGTGCCAGCAGCGTAGATCTGGGGGGGAACTATGGCTACACCTTC.

The CDR3: CASSREYNSPLHF. CDR3 in DNA: TGTGCCAGCAGCAGGGAATACAATTCACCCCTCCACTTT. This chain connects TRBV6-1 to TRBJ1-6; maybe TRBD1 (5 bases). The germline V gene encodes CDR1 MNHNS and CDR2 SASEGT. Deletions cut 6 bases from V and 7 bases from J, with 10 bases between. The CDR3 sequence is 13 residues long.

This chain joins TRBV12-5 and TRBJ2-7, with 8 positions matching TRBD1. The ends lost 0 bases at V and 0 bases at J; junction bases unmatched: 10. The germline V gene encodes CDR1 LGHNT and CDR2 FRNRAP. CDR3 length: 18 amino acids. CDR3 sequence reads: CASGLVLEWDRSSYEQYF. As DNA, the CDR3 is TGTGCTAGTGGTTTGGTACTAGAATGGGACAGGAGCTCCTACGAGCAGTACTTC.

The CDR3 DNA sequence: TGTGCCAGCAGCTCCATGGGGACTTCACCCCTCCACTTT. Translating gives CASSSMGTSPLHF. The chain is built from TRBV7-9 and TRBJ1-6; D is possibly TRBD1 (5 bases). V was pared by 4 bases and J by 9 bases, with 10 bases between. CDR1 and CDR2 from the germline V gene are SEHNR and FQNEAQ (reference sequence). This CDR3 is 13 amino acids long.

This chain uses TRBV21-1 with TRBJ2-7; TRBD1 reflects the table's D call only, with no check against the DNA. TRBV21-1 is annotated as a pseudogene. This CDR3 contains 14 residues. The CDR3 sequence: CASSKGEEGDEQYF. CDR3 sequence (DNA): TGTGCCAGCAGCAAGGGTGAAGAGGGGGACGAGCAGTACTTC.

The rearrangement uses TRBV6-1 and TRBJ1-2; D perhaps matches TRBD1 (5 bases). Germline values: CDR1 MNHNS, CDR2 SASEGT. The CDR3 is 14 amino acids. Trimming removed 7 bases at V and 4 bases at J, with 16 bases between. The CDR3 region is CASTTGGVGYGYTF. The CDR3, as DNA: TGTGCCAGCACCACGGGAGGGGTGGGCTATGGCTACACCTTC.

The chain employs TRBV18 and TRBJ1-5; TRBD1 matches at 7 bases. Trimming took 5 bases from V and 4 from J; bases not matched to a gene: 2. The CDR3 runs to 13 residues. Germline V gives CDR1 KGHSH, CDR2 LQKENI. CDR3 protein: CASSTDRNQPQHF. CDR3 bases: TGTGCCAGCTCAACGGACAGGAATCAGCCCCAGCATTTT.

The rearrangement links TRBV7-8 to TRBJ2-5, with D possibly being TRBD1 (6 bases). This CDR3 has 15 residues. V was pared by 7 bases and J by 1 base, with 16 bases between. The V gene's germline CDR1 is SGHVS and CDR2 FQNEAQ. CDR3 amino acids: CASNTGGGSQETQYF. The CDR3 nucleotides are TGTGCCAGCAACACTGGGGGCGGGTCCCAAGAGACCCAGTACTTC. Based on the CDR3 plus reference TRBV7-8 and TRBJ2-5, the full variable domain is GAGVSQSPRYKVAKRGQDVALRCDPISGHVSLFWYQQALGQGPEFLTYFQNEAQLDKSGLPSDRFFAERPEGSVSTLKIQRTQQEDSAVYLCASNTGGGSQETQYFGPGTRLLVL.